This T cell receptor (beta chain) was profiled in a study of identical twins. Study-wide points: The study drew conclusions from cross-sectional statistical analysis, not from following the same donors.

Germline V lookup: CDR1 SGHRS, CDR2 YFSETQ. Trimming at V came to 6 bases and at J to 5 bases, leaving 13 bases not matched to a gene. The CDR3 runs 17 residues. On this clonotype itself: Its antigen is as yet unknown.

cDNA molecules carried unique molecular identifiers, and template switching added a universal primer site. TCRdb fed the 5' RACE reads into MiXCR, producing one record per CDR3 protein. Among just over 500,000 distinct CDR3 sequences listed, approximately 22% were seen once. The data were also submitted as part of a second study, on T cells expressing NK-cell markers. From that second work: Within several experiments, an anti-gamma-delta TCR antibody kept the sorting limited to alpha-beta TCR T cells. About six donors carried dominant NKG2C+ clonotypes that made up roughly 1.0-7.0% of their CD8+ T cells.

Sequenced material: CD4+ T cells sorted from blood. The origin of this receptor is a woman aged 18-29 years in good health. The V gene is TRBV5-1, the J gene TRBJ2-5; 13 bases line up with TRBD2. The CDR3 DNA sequence: TGCGCCAGCACACCCCCAACTAGCGGGGGGGGGTACGAGACCCAGTACTTC. This gives the protein CASTPPTSGGGYETQYF.